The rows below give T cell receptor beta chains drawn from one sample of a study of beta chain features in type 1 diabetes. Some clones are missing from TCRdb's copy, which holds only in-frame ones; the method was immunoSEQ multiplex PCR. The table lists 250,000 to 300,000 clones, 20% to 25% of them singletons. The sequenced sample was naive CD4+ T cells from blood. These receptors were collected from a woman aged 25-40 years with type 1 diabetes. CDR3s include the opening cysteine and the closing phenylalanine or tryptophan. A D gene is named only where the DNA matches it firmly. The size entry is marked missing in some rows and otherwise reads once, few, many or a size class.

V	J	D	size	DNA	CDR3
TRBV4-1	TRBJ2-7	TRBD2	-	TGCGCCAGCAGGCCCAGACTAGCGGGAGTGCAGGAGCAGTACTTC	CASRPRLAGVQEQYF
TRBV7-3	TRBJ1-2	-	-	TGTGCCAGCAGCCGCGGACACTCCTATGGCTACACCTTC	CASSRGHSYGYTF
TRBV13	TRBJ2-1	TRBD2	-	TGTGCCAGCAGCTCGGGACTAGCGGGCAATGAGCAGTTCTTC	CASSSGLAGNEQFF
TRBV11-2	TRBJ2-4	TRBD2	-	TGTGCCAGCAGCCCACTAGCGGGAGGGGGGCGACAGAGCAAAAACATTCAGTACTTC	CASSPLAGGGRQSKNIQYF
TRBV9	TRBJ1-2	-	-	TGTGCCAGCAGCGGCGGGACGGAGAACTATGGCTACACCTTC	CASSGGTENYGYTF
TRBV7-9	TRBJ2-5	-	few	TGTGCCAGCAGCCCTCCGAGGAGAGGCCAAGAGACCCAGTACTTC	CASSPPRRGQETQYF
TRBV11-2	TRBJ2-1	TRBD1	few	TGTGCCAGCAGCTTAGGAGGGGGCATGGGCTCCTACAATGAGCAGTTCTTC	CASSLGGGMGSYNEQFF
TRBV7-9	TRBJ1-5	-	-	TGTGCCAGCAGCCCTGGGTCGGGGTACGGTCAGCCCCAGCATTTT	CASSPGSGYGQPQHF
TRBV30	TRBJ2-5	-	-	TGTGCCTGGACAGTGAAAGAGACCCAGTACTTC	CAWTVKETQYF
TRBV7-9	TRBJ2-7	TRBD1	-	TGTGCCAGCAGCCAAGCGGGACAGGGGTTCCACGAGCAGTACTTC	CASSQAGQGFHEQYF
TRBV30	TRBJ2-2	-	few	TGTGCCTGGAGACTGGGGGCGGCCCGGGCCGGGGAGCTGTTTTTT	CAWRLGAARAGELFF
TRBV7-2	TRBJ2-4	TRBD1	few	TGTGCCAGCAGCCTATCGAGGACAGGGGAAAACATTCAGTACTTC	CASSLSRTGENIQYF
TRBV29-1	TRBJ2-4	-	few	TGCAGCGTTGAGGGAGGTCTAGCCAAAAACATTCAGTACTTC	CSVEGGLAKNIQYF
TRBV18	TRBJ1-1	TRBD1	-	TGTGCCAGCACTGGGACAGCGAACACTGAAGCTTTCTTT	CASTGTANTEAFF
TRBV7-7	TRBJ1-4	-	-	TGTGCTAGCAGCTTAGTCGGGGGTGCCGGGGAAAAACTGTTTTTT	CASSLVGGAGEKLFF
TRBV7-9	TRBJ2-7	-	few	TGTGCCAGCAGCTTGGGCCGCGTGTGGGAGCAGTACTTC	CASSLGRVWEQYF
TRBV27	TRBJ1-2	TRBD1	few	TGTGCCAGCAGTTCGCTTCAGGGGGCGCACCCTAACTATGGCTACACCTTC	CASSSLQGAHPNYGYTF
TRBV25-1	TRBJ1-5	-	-	TGTGCCAGCAGTGACAGGGGAGCCCAGCATTTT	CASSDRGAQHF
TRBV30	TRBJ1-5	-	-	TGTGCCTGGAGCTTAGAAGGGGTTCAGCCCCAGCATTTT	CAWSLEGVQPQHF
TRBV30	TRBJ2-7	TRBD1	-	TGTGCCTGGCGAAGGGACAGGGGGCTCTACGAGCAGTACTTC	CAWRRDRGLYEQYF
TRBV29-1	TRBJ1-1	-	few	TGCAGCGTTGGATGGCAGGGAGGTACTGAAGCTTTCTTT	CSVGWQGGTEAFF
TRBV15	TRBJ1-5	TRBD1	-	TGTGCCACCAGCAGACTCTTGTACCGGGACAGGGACAATCAGCCCCAGCATTTT	CATSRLLYRDRDNQPQHF
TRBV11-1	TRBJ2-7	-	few	TGTGCCAGCAGCTATCGCCAGGGCCACGAGCAGTACTTC	CASSYRQGHEQYF
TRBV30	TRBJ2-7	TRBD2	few	TGTGCCTGGAGTTTACTAGCGGGAAGGTACGAGCAGTACTTC	CAWSLLAGRYEQYF
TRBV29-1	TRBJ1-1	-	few	TGCAGCGTCCTACAGGGTGGGGACACTGAAGCTTTCTTT	CSVLQGGDTEAFF
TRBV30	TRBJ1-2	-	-	TGTGCCTGGAGTAGGGAGTCTCGCTACACCTTC	CAWSRESRYTF
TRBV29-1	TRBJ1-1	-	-	TGCAGCGTTAGGGAGCGGCTGAACACTGAAGCTTTCTTT	CSVRERLNTEAFF
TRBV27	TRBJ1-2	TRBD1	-	TGTGCCAGCAGTGGACAGGGGCTTGGCTACACCTTC	CASSGQGLGYTF
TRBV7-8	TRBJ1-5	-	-	TGTGCCAGCAGCTTAGTACAGTCCGGCAATCAGCCCCAGCATTTT	CASSLVQSGNQPQHF
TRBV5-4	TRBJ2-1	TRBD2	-	TGTGCCAGCAGACCCGAGCGGGGGTGGAGGGTCAATGAGCAGTTCTTC	CASRPERGWRVNEQFF
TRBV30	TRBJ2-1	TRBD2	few	TGTGCCTGGAGTGTACTTAGGGAGGGTGAGCAGTTCTTC	CAWSVLREGEQFF
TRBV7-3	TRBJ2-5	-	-	TGTGCCAGCAGCTTAGGCGGGATACAAGAGACCCAGTACTTC	CASSLGGIQETQYF
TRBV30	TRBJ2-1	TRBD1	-	TGTGCCTGCGGCAACCAGGGACAGGGGTACAATGAGCAGTTCTTC	CACGNQGQGYNEQFF
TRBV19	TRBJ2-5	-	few	TGTGCCAGTAGTATAGGCAGATTCCAAGAGACCCAGTACTTC	CASSIGRFQETQYF
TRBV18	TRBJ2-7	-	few	TGTGCCAGCTCACCGTCGCGGACGGGAAATTACGAGCAGTACTTC	CASSPSRTGNYEQYF
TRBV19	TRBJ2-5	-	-	TGTGCCAGTAGTAAGGGGCCTAGGGGCGGACAAGAGACCCAGTACTTC	CASSKGPRGGQETQYF
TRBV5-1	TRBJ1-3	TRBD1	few	TGCGCCAGCAGCCGGGACAGGGGAATTGGAAACACCATATATTTT	CASSRDRGIGNTIYF
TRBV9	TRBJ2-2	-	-	TGTGCCAGCAGCGTAAGAGGCGCCGGGGAGCTGTTTTTT	CASSVRGAGELFF
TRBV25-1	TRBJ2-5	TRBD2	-	TGTGCCAGCAGTGAATGGGGTAGCGGGAGGGCCGGGGAGACCCAGTACTTC	CASSEWGSGRAGETQYF
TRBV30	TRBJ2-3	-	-	TGTGCCTGGAGTGCCTTGAGGGGGGGAGATACGCAGTATTTT	CAWSALRGGDTQYF